This T cell receptor beta chain was captured by sequencing in a study of shared clonotypes between healthy human individuals. Regarding the study as a whole: Estimated richness was generally greater in naive than memory subsets. Only a few donors were included, so the genetic and exposure-history diversity represented was limited. Relative to clonotypes present in all four donors, those not shared had lower generation probabilities.

Sorted-subset replicate PCRs used 150 to 250 ng of genomic DNA. This amount corresponded to about 30,000 T cell genomes. Assay: immunoSEQ multiplex PCR; the TCRdb copy retains only in-frame clones and omits some. The profile shows around 2,000,000 clones, about 95% of them singletons. Details on this clone: The antigen is unknown.

As defined, naive CD8 cells were CD45RO-negative and positively selected for CCR7, with terminally differentiated effector memory CD45RA+ cells excluded. From germline, CDR1 is MDHEN and CDR2 SYDVKM. The CDR3 runs to 15 residues. The V gene end was trimmed by 5 bases and the J gene end by 1 base; junction bases not matched to a gene: 3. The sample was naive CD8+ T cells sorted from blood. This sequence was found in a man aged 18 to 30 in good health. The chain links TRBV28 to TRBJ1-5, with 9 positions matching TRBD1. CDR3 DNA: TGTGCCAGCAGTCTTGGACAGGGGAGCAATCAGCCCCAGCATTTT. Its protein product is CASSLGQGSNQPQHF.